The 26 T cell receptor beta chains listed next were all sequenced from one sample in a study of T cell changes during pregnancy in multiple sclerosis. Assay: immunoSEQ multiplex PCR; the TCRdb copy retains only in-frame clones and omits some. The data contain about 40,000 clones, 80% to 95% of them singletons. The source material was CD4+ T cells from peripheral blood mononuclear cells, sampled in the third trimester of pregnancy. The receptor set was obtained from a female donor with multiple sclerosis, enrolled in a pregnancy study.

This chain uses TRBV6-5 with TRBJ1-1; 10 bases line up with TRBD1. With V trimmed by 4 bases and J by 4 bases, 6 bases remained unmatched. The germline CDR1 and CDR2 sequences are MNHEY and SVGAGI. CDR3 length: 15 amino acids. CDR3 protein: CASSFRTGGTTEAFF. CDR3 coding DNA: TGTGCCAGCAGTTTCAGGACAGGGGGGACCACTGAAGCTTTCTTT.

This chain connects TRBV2 to TRBJ1-1; 9 bases are shared with TRBD1. CDR3 size: 15 residues. Germline CDR1 SNHLY, CDR2 FYNNEI. V was pared by 5 bases and J by 4 bases, with 8 bases of the junction left unmatched. CDR3 in amino acids: CASSPLTGGGTEAFF. The CDR3 DNA reads TGTGCCAGCAGTCCTTTGACAGGGGGAGGCACTGAAGCTTTCTTT.

The V and J genes are TRBV5-1 and TRBJ1-3; 7 bases align to TRBD1. Germline CDR1 reads SGHRS; CDR2 reads YFSETQ. The CDR3 runs to 14 residues. V dropped 3 bases and J dropped 4; count of bases not matched to a gene: 4. The CDR3 DNA is TGCGCCAGCAGCTCGACAGGGTACGGAAACACCATATATTTT. This codes for CASSSTGYGNTIYF.

This clone was recorded once. The chain combines TRBV28 with TRBJ1-1; D ambiguous. Between the trimmed V and J ends, which lost 7 bases and 0 bases, there was a span of 3 bases. In germline, CDR1 is MDHEN, CDR2 SYDVKM. CDR3 length equals 11 residues. The CDR3 loop is CASTMNTEAFF. Here the CDR3 DNA reads TGTGCCAGCACCATGAACACTGAAGCTTTCTTT.

The J gene is TRBJ2-7, the V gene TRBV7-9, with D perhaps matching TRBD2 (6 bases). The V end lost 1 base, the J end lost 4 bases, and 8 bases lay between the germline ends. The germline gives CDR1 SEHNR, CDR2 FQNEAQ (reference sequence). CDR3 length equals 13 residues. The CDR3, as DNA: TGTGCCAGCAGCTTAGTAGGGAGGTACGAGCAGTACTTC. It codes for CASSLVGRYEQYF.

The V gene is TRBV5-1, the J gene TRBJ1-3, with unresolved D. The CDR3 sequence is 16 residues long. The germline V gene has CDR1 SGHRS and CDR2 YFSETQ. The V gene lost 0 bases and the J gene lost 3 bases, with 13 bases spanning the gap. CDR3 sequence reads: CASSLVAAESGNTIYF. DNA for the CDR3: TGCGCCAGCAGCTTGGTTGCAGCGGAAAGTGGAAACACCATATATTTT.

The genes are TRBV6-6 and TRBJ1-2, with 8 bases fitting TRBD1. V was pared by 6 bases and J by 0 bases, with 9 bases of the junction left unmatched. Germline values: CDR1 MNHNY, CDR2 SVGAGI (reference sequence). The CDR3 totals 16 residues. DNA for the CDR3: TGTGCCAGCAGAGAGGGACAGGCGATAGCTAACTATGGCTACACCTTC. As protein: CASREGQAIANYGYTF.

The chain is built from TRBV5-1 and TRBJ2-5; TRBD2 aligns across 7 bases. Germline CDR1 and CDR2: SGHRS and YFSETQ. Trimming took 0 bases from V and 4 from J; bases not matched to a gene: 3. This CDR3 is built from 14 residues. This CDR3 reads CASSLGLASETQYF. The CDR3 DNA reads as TGCGCCAGCAGCTTGGGACTAGCTTCAGAGACCCAGTACTTC.

The V and J genes are TRBV5-1 and TRBJ2-3; D possibly corresponds to TRBD1 (8 bases). The CDR3 length is 16 residues. Trimming shortened V by 1 base and J by 3 bases, and 15 bases separated the two germline ends. Germline V gene data show CDR1 as SGHRS and CDR2 as YFSETQ. The CDR3 is CASSLYPQGGTDTQYF. DNA for the CDR3: TGCGCCAGCAGCTTGTATCCACAGGGGGGGACAGATACGCAGTATTTT.

This clone was counted a single time. This chain connects TRBV6-4 to TRBJ2-2; 10 bases are a match to TRBD1. The V and J ends lost 6 bases and 3 bases, in that order; junction bases with no gene match: 4. The length of the CDR3 is 15 residues. Germline V gives CDR1 MRHNA, CDR2 SNTAGT. The CDR3 nucleotides are TGTGCCAGCAGCCCCGGGACAGGGGACACCGGGGAGCTGTTTTTT. Its translation: CASSPGTGDTGELFF.

The chain combines TRBV4-1 with TRBJ2-1; 10 nucleotides agree with TRBD2. The germline gives CDR1 MGHRA, CDR2 YSYEKL. V was pared by 0 bases and J by 9 bases, with 8 bases of the junction left unmatched. CDR3 length equals 16 residues. CDR3 residues: CASSQDIVAGGTEQFF. CDR3 DNA sequence: TGCGCCAGCAGCCAAGATATAGTAGCGGGAGGAACTGAGCAGTTCTTC.

As concerns this clone: One end of the junction varies from germline; a read error may be responsible. The same CDR3 arises from other DNA sequences in this sample as well. The chain couples TRBV6-1 to TRBJ1-4; the match to TRBD1 covers 7 bases. Germline CDR1 reads MNHNS; CDR2 reads SASEGT. The CDR3 totals 15 residues. This chain's CDR3 is CASSTGATTNEKLFF. The CDR3 DNA is TGTGCCAGCAGTACAGGGGCTACAACTAATGAAAAGCTGTTTTTT.

The V gene is TRBV28, the J gene TRBJ1-5; TRBD1 matches 7 bases. V was clipped by 8 bases and J by 4 bases; unmatched bases: 5. Per germline, CDR1 MDHEN and CDR2 SYDVKM. This CDR3 region has 13 residues. Here the CDR3 reads CASRDRENQPQHF. DNA for the CDR3: TGTGCCAGCCGGGACAGAGAGAATCAGCCCCAGCATTTT.

The rearrangement uses TRBV27 and TRBJ2-7; 8 bases line up with TRBD2. The CDR3 runs 18 residues. After removal of 0 bases from V and 3 bases from J, the junction contained 13 bases not matched to a gene. Per germline, CDR1 MNHEY and CDR2 SMNVEV (reference sequence). The CDR3 reads CASSLSYREAGVFYEQYF. In nucleotides, the CDR3 is TGTGCCAGCAGTTTATCCTATCGTGAAGCGGGAGTTTTCTACGAGCAGTACTTC.

The rearrangement joins TRBV5-6 to TRBJ2-3; D may be TRBD1 (6 bases). CDR3 length: 13 amino acids. Trimming took off 4 bases at V and 4 bases at J, with 10 bases between the two ends. Looked up from germline, CDR1 is SGHDT and CDR2 is YYEEEE. DNA of the CDR3: TGTGCCAGCAGCCTAACAGGGTCAGATACGCAGTATTTT. It translates to CASSLTGSDTQYF.

The gene calls are TRBV15 and TRBJ2-2, with D possibly TRBD2 on 5 matching bases. Germline lookup yields CDR1 LNHNV and CDR2 YYDKDF (reference sequence). Trimming took off 0 bases at V and 0 bases at J, with 11 bases between the two ends. The CDR3 sequence is 17 residues long. CDR3 DNA sequence: TGTGCCACCAGCAGAGATTCATGGCGGGCGAACACCGGGGAGCTGTTTTTT. Translating gives CATSRDSWRANTGELFF.

This chain joins TRBV7-9 and TRBJ2-6; D remains unclear. The germline V and J ends were trimmed by 2 bases and 0 bases, with 8 bases remaining between them. The CDR3 is made up of 16 amino acids. Per the germline V gene, CDR1 is SEHNR and CDR2 is FQNEAQ (reference sequence). CDR3 in amino acids: CASSLRSGSGANVLTF. The CDR3 DNA is TGTGCCAGCAGCTTACGGTCCGGCTCTGGGGCCAACGTCCTGACTTTC. The full variable domain, rest sourced from reference TRBV7-9 and TRBJ2-6, is DTGVSQNPRHKITKRGQNVTFRCDPISEHNRLYWYRQTLGQGPEFLTYFQNEAQLEKSRLLSDRFSAERPKGSFSTLEIQRTEQGDSAMYLCASSLRSGSGANVLTFGAGSRLTVL.

The chain links TRBV29-1 to TRBJ2-7; no reliable D call. With 4 bases removed from V and 3 bases from J, the gap between germline ends came to 10 bases. The CDR3 spans 12 residues. CDR1 is SQVTM and CDR2 is ANQGSEA in the germline V gene. As DNA, the CDR3 is TGCAGCGTTGTCAGGCAGAGCTACGAGCAGTACTTC. Translating gives CSVVRQSYEQYF.

This sequence joins TRBV2 and TRBJ2-2; 8 positions agree with TRBD1. This CDR3 region has 15 residues. V shed 3 bases and J 5 bases; nucleotides not matched to a gene: 5. Germline lookup yields CDR1 SNHLY and CDR2 FYNNEI. The DNA of the CDR3 is TGTGCCAGCAGTGAGGTCAGGGGGCATACCGGGGAGCTGTTTTTT. Protein product: CASSEVRGHTGELFF.

The chain is built from TRBV10-1 and TRBJ2-5; TRBD2 might be the D (6 bases). The CDR3 runs 14 residues. V was clipped by 3 bases and J by 5 bases, with 13 bases between them. CDR1 WNHNN and CDR2 SYGVQD come from the germline V gene (reference sequence). The CDR3 reads CASSDRAGGETQYF. In nucleotides, the CDR3 is TGCGCCAGCAGTGACAGGGCCGGAGGGGAGACCCAGTACTTC.

The chain recombines TRBV29-1 with TRBJ2-5, with D tentatively TRBD1 (7 bases). From germline, CDR1 is SQVTM and CDR2 ANQGSEA. CDR3 length: 13 amino acids. Trimming cost V 5 bases and J 5 bases, with 15 bases left between them. The CDR3 DNA reads as TGCAGCGTTCATGCAGGGGGGTCGGAGACCCAGTACTTC. Translated, it gives CSVHAGGSETQYF.

This chain joins TRBV19 and TRBJ1-1; TRBD1 matches at 8 bases. Germline-derived CDR1 and CDR2 are LNHDA and SQIVND (reference sequence). This CDR3 has 15 amino acids. The trim removed 7 bases at V and 2 bases at J, leaving 9 bases unmatched. CDR3 sequence: CASTPIQGGNTEAFF. In nucleotides, the CDR3 is TGTGCCAGTACCCCGATACAGGGGGGAAACACTGAAGCTTTCTTT.

This rearrangement joins TRBV6-1 to TRBJ2-3; D might be TRBD2 (6 bases). The CDR3 has 15 residues. V was cut by 5 bases and J by 7 bases, with 19 bases left in between. Germline V gives CDR1 MNHNS, CDR2 SASEGT. The CDR3 DNA reads TGTGCCAGCAGTCCGGAGGGGTTTGGGTTAAATACGCAGTATTTT. This sequence encodes CASSPEGFGLNTQYF.

The rearrangement uses TRBV30 and TRBJ2-5; TRBD2 aligns across 13 bases. The length of the CDR3 is 15 residues. J gave up 5 bases and V 2 bases, and 5 bases lay outside the gene matches. Germline CDR1 reads GTSNPN; CDR2 reads SVGIG (reference sequence). CDR3 DNA: TGTGCCTGGAGTTTGGGACTAGCGGGACTGGAGACCCAGTACTTC. Protein: CAWSLGLAGLETQYF.

V and J are TRBV6-5 and TRBJ1-3, with a possible D match to TRBD1 (6 bases). The V gene's germline CDR1 is MNHEY and CDR2 SVGAGI. Trimming left V 5 bases short and J 3 bases short, with 8 bases between. The CDR3 length is 13 residues. The CDR3 sequence: CASSHRDGNTIYF. CDR3 DNA sequence: TGTGCCAGCAGTCACAGGGATGGAAACACCATATATTTT.

A remark on this clone: The sample holds other DNA sequences that translate to the same CDR3. This chain links TRBV5-1 with TRBJ1-1; no definite D call. This CDR3 has 14 amino acids. Germline assignment: CDR1 SGHRS and CDR2 YFSETQ. The germline V and J ends were trimmed by 0 bases and 1 base, with 7 bases remaining between them. In DNA, the CDR3 is TGCGCCAGCAGCTTGGGAACAGCGAACACTGAAGCTTTCTTT. It encodes CASSLGTANTEAFF.